The source of this T cell receptor (beta chain) is a study of blood T cell repertoires in COVID-19. Clones were read by immunoSEQ multiplex PCR, and TCRdb kept only the in-frame ones, dropping some. The sample shows under 120,000 clones, around 80% of them seen only once. There are a few counts of this clone. The germline V gene has CDR1 SGHRS and CDR2 YFSETQ. The CDR3 runs to 15 residues. Trimming left V 3 bases short and J 6 bases short, with 15 bases between. Sequenced: peripheral blood. The TCR sequence derives from a man aged 65 to 79 with active or convalescent COVID-19. This chain uses TRBV5-1 with TRBJ2-2; D is uncertain. This CDR3 reads CASSSAAARAGELFF. CDR3 sequence (DNA): TGCGCCAGCAGCTCCGCCGCCGCTCGAGCCGGGGAGCTGTTTTTT.